This T cell receptor (beta chain) was obtained from a study of T cells after yellow fever vaccination. As for the study in general: The SMART-Seq v4 Ultra Low Input method served to prepare the low-cell-number fractions.

TCRdb re-called the 5' RACE reads with MiXCR, one entry per CDR3 protein. The sample has about 22,000 distinct CDR3 sequences; around 5.2% are singletons. The germline V gene encodes CDR1 MNHEY and CDR2 SMNVEV (reference sequence). Deletions cut 2 bases from V and 3 bases from J, with 8 bases between. The CDR3 covers 14 residues. This clonotype was seen at least ten times. The rearrangement links TRBV27 to TRBJ1-5, with D possibly matching TRBD1 (5 bases). The sample consisted of PBMCs, either bulk or a sorted T-cell subset (CD4+, CD8+, memory, or dextramer-sorted; not recorded which), taken more than 40 days after the first yellow fever vaccination. This sequence originates from a man between 18 and 35 years old who received the YFV17D yellow fever vaccine. The CDR3 sequence: CASSLGRVNQPQHF. The CDR3 DNA follows: TGTGCCAGCAGTTTAGGCAGGGTCAATCAGCCCCAGCATTTT.